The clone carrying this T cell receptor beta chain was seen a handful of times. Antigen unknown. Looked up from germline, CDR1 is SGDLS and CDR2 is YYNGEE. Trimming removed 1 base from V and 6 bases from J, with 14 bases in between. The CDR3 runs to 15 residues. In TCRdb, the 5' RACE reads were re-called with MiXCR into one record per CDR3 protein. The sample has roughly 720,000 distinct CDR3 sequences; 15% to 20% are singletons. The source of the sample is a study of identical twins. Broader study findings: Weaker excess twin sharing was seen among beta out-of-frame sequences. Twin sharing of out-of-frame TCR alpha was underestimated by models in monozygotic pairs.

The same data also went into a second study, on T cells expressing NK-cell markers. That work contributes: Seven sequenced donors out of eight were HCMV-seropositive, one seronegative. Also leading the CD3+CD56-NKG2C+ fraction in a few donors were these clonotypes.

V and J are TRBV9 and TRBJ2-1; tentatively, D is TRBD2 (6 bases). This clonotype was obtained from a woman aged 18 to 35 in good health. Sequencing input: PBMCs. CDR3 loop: CASSVRSSGSNEQFF. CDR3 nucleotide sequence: TGTGCCAGCAGCGTAAGGAGTAGCGGATCCAATGAGCAGTTCTTC.